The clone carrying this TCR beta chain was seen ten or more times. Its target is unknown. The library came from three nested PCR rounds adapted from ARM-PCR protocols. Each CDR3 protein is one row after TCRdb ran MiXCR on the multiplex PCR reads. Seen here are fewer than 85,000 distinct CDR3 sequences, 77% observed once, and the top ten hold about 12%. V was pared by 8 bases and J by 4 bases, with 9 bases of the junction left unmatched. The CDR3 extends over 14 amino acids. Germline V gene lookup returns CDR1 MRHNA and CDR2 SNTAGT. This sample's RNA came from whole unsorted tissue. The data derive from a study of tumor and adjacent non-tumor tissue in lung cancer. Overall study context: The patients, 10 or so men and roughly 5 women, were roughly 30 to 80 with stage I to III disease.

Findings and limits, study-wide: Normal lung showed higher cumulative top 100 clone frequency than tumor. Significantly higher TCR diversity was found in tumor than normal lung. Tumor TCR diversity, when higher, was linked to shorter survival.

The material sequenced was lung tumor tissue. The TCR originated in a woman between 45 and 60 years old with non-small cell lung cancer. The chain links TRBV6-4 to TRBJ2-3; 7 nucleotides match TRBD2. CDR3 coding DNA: TGTGCCAGCCGGGAGGAAACCGACGCAGATACGCAGTATTTT. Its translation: CASREETDADTQYF.